This T cell receptor (beta chain) derives from a study of OX40 agonist ivuxolimab in advanced cancers. At the level of the study: Clinicians treated patients with ivuxolimab, an agonistic anti-OX40 (CD134) antibody.

Regarding the study as a whole: Specificity for antigen went undetermined in the expanded peripheral T cells. More expanded clones were found, on average, in CD8+ than in CD4+ T cells.

The CDR3 totals 16 residues. The germline V gene encodes CDR1 MNHEY and CDR2 SMNVEV (reference sequence). After removal of 0 bases from V and 8 bases from J, the junction contained 10 bases not matched to a gene. In regard to this clone: Antigen unknown.

Some clones are missing from TCRdb's copy, which holds only in-frame ones; the method was immunoSEQ multiplex PCR. The sample carries about 48,000 clones, roughly 85% recorded once. The TCR comes from an adult with an advanced solid tumor such as melanoma, head and neck, liver or kidney cancer. Here the sequenced sample was CD4+ or CD8+ T cells sorted from blood, taken in a trial of the OX40 agonist ivuxolimab. The V and J genes are TRBV27 and TRBJ2-1; TRBD2 matches at 7 bases. In DNA, the CDR3 is TGTGCCAGCAGTTTATCACGGTCTAGCGGCCGATATGAGCAGTTCTTC. This encodes CASSLSRSSGRYEQFF.